These 10 T cell receptor beta chains originate from one sample sequenced in a study of T-cell reconstitution after alpha-beta-depleted transplantation in children (dated by TCRdb to the mid-2010s). Library prep was done by PCR. For sequencing, an Illumina HiSeq 2500 was employed. To normalize quantification of the TCRbeta repertoire, the TCR libraries were built with molecular barcoding that relied on unique molecular identifiers. TCRdb took the public reads, trimmed them with fastp at Q25, ran MiXCR for clone calling and kept in-frame beta chains. One record per CDR3 amino acid sequence lists the most common genes and DNA. The sample includes about 610,000 distinct CDR3 sequences, with roughly a tenth observed a single time. The ten most abundant clones make up less than 4.5% of the sample. The input for sequencing was PBMCs from the stem cell graft donor, taken from the stem cell graft. The receptors derive from a human donor who donated a stem cell graft to a child with acute myeloid leukemia.

V gene TRBV3-1 combines with J gene TRBJ2-5; 14 bases are a match to TRBD2. V was clipped by 6 bases and J by 4 bases; unmatched bases: 7. Germline CDR1 is LGHDT and CDR2 is YNNKEL (reference sequence). The CDR3 is made up of 16 amino acids. The DNA of the CDR3 is TGTGCCAGCAGTCTGGGACTAGCGGGAGAGGGAGAGACCCAGTACTTC. Protein product: CASSLGLAGEGETQYF.

This clonotype was observed a handful of times. CDR3 sequence: CASSFRSYRTGQGPATQYF. DNA of the CDR3: TGTGCCAGCAGTTTTCGATCATACAGGACAGGCCAAGGGCCTGCTACCCAGTACTTC. J is TRBJ2-5 and V is TRBV27; 7 bases match TRBD1. The junction had 24 bases not matched to a gene; V was cut back by 3 bases and J by 8 bases. The CDR3 contains 19 residues. Germline V lookup: CDR1 MNHEY, CDR2 SMNVEV (reference sequence).

This clonotype was counted a few times. The chain has TRBV29-1 and TRBJ2-4, with D tentatively TRBD2 (5 bases). The germline gives CDR1 SQVTM, CDR2 ANQGSEA. Trimming shortened V by 4 bases and J by 0 bases, and 10 bases separated the two germline ends. This CDR3 is 14 amino acids long. CDR3 nucleotide sequence: TGCAGCGTTGTGATAGCGCTAGCCAAAAACATTCAGTACTTC. Amino acid sequence: CSVVIALAKNIQYF.

There are a few counts of this clonotype. The chain uses TRBV5-1 and TRBJ2-2, with D hard to call. Germline V gene sequence: CDR1 SGHRS, CDR2 YFSETQ. There are 13 residues in the CDR3. The V gene lost 6 bases and the J gene lost 0 bases, with 6 bases spanning the gap. The CDR3 sequence is CASTYSNTGELFF. Here the CDR3 DNA reads TGCGCCAGCACATACTCGAACACCGGGGAGCTGTTTTTT.

This clonotype showed up many times. The chain uses TRBV12-3 or TRBV12-4 and TRBJ2-1; 16 bases match TRBD2. The CDR3 runs 14 residues. V lost 5 bases to trimming and J lost 15 bases; unmatched junction nucleotides: 7. CDR3 amino acids: CASSLGTSGRERFF. The CDR3 nucleotides are TGTGCCAGCAGTCTCGGGACTAGCGGGAGGGAACGGTTCTTC.

This clonotype was seen more than once but under ten times. The V gene is TRBV7-8, the J gene TRBJ2-2; 11 positions agree with TRBD1. Looked up from germline, CDR1 is SGHVS and CDR2 is FQNEAQ. Trimming removed 5 bases from V and 4 bases from J; junction bases left unmatched: 9. CDR3 size: 17 residues. The CDR3, as DNA: TGTGCCAGCAGCCCCCAAGTGGGACAGGGGGTCACCGGGGAGCTGTTTTTT. This codes for CASSPQVGQGVTGELFF.

The V gene is TRBV12-3 or TRBV12-4, the J gene TRBJ1-5, with D unclear. V was trimmed by 11 bases and J by 7 bases, leaving 15 bases between them. The CDR3 sequence is 12 residues long. The CDR3 reads CASGPDGQPQHF. In DNA, the CDR3 is TGTGCCTCGGGTCCCGATGGCCAGCCCCAGCATTTT.

This clonotype came up a few times. The chain is built from TRBV10-3 and TRBJ2-5; 9 bases are a match to TRBD1. The CDR3 covers 13 residues. CDR1 and CDR2 (germline): ENHRY, SYGVKD. The J segment lost 5 bases and the V segment lost 6 bases, leaving 4 bases of the junction unmatched. The CDR3 loop reads CAIRLTGGETQYF. The DNA for the CDR3 is TGTGCCATCAGGCTGACAGGGGGGGAGACCCAGTACTTC.

Comments on this clonotype: One base away lies a much larger clone, so this may be a sequencing read error. The chain links TRBV29-1 to TRBJ1-3, with TRBD1 matching 7 bases. The germline CDR1 and CDR2 sequences are SQVTM and ANQGSEA. The CDR3 is made up of 13 amino acids. The V and J ends lost 4 bases and 2 bases, in that order; junction bases with no gene match: 2. This chain's CDR3 is CSVGGGPGNTIYF. The CDR3 nucleotides are TGCAGCGTTGGAGGGGGCCCTGGAAACACCATATATTTT.

This clonotype was picked up many times. The CDR3 DNA reads TGCAGCGTCAGACTAGCGGGAGCGGTAGATACGCAGTATTTT. Translation gives CSVRLAGAVDTQYF. The chain recombines TRBV29-1 with TRBJ2-3; 12 nucleotides line up with TRBD2. CDR1 SQVTM and CDR2 ANQGSEA come from the germline V gene. CDR3 size: 14 residues. V dropped 6 bases and J dropped 5; count of bases not matched to a gene: 6.